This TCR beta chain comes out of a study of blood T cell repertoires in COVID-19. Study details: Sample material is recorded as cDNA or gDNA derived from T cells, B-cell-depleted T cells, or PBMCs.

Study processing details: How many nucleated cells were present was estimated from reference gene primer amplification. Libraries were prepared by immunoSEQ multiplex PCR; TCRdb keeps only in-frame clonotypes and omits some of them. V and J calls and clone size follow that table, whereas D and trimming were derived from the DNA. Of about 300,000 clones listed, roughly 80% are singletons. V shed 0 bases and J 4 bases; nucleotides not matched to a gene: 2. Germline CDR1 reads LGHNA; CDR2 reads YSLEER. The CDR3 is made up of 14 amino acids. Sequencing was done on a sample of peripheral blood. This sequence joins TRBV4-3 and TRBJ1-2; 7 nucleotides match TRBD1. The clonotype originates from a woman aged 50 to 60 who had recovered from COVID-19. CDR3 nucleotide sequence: TGCGCCAGCAGCCAAGATTACAGGGGCTATGGCTACACCTTC. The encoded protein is CASSQDYRGYGYTF.